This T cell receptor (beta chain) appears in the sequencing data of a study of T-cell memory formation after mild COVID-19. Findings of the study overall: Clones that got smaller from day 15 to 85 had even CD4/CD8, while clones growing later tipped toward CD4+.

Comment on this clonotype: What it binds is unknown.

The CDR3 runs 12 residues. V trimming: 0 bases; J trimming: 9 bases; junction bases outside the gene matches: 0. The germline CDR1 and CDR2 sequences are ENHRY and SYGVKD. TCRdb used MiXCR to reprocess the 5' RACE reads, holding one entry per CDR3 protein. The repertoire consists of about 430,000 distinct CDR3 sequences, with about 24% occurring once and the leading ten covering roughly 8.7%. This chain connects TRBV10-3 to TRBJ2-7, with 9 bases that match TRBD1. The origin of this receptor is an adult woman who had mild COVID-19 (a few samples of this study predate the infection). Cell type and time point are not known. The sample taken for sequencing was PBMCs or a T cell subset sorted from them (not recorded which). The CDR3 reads CAISESGQGQYF. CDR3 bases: TGTGCCATCAGTGAGTCGGGACAGGGGCAGTACTTC.